This T cell receptor beta chain emerged from a study of OX40 agonist ivuxolimab in advanced cancers. Study information: Every 2 weeks, ivuxolimab was infused into the patients intravenously at between 0.01 and 10 mg/kg. There were three patients with partial responses, one having hepatocellular carcinoma and two cutaneous melanoma.

Assay used: immunoSEQ multiplex PCR; TCRdb lists only in-frame clones, some missing. This sample has over 65,000 clones, with less than 85% found just once. Germline lookup yields CDR1 SGHTA and CDR2 FQGNSA. There are 13 residues in the CDR3. V lost 4 bases and J 0 bases, leaving 4 bases between the germline ends. Of note for this clone: Its matching antigen is unknown. The sample contains more than one DNA sequence encoding this CDR3.

General study points: Within 6 weeks, CD4+ and CD8+ blood T cells expanded clonally at 0.1 to 3.0 mg/kg.

Source: CD4+ or CD8+ T cells sorted from blood, taken in a trial of the OX40 agonist ivuxolimab. The rearrangement joins TRBV7-2 to TRBJ2-1; D is unresolved. The sequence derives from an adult with an advanced solid tumor such as melanoma, head and neck, liver or kidney cancer. The CDR3 nucleotides read TGTGCCAGCAGCTCGAGCTCCTACAATGAGCAGTTCTTC. Its translation: CASSSSSYNEQFF.